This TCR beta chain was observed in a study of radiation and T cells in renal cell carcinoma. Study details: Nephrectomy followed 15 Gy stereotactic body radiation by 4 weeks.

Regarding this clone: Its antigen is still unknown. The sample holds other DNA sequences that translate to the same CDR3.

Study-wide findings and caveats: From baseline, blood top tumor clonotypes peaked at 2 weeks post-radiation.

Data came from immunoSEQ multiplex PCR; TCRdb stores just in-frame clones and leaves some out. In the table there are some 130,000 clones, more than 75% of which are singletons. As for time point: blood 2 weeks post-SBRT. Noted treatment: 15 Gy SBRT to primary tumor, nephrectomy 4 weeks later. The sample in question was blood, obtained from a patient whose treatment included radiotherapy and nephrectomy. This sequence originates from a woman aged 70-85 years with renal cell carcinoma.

In nucleotides, the CDR3 is TGTGCCAGCAGCCCCGGGAACTACGAGCAGTACTTC. It codes for CASSPGNYEQYF. The V and J genes are TRBV11-2 and TRBJ2-7, with D possibly matching TRBD2 (5 bases). Trimming stripped 5 bases from V and 3 bases from J, with 8 bases between. The CDR3 contains 12 residues. The germline V gene has CDR1 SGHAT and CDR2 FQNNGV.